This TCR beta chain was captured by sequencing in a study of blood T cells in healthy people across ages. Primers used in a second PCR of about 7 to 12 cycles were a sample-barcoded 5' primer and a J-beta primer mix. From the 5' RACE reads, TCRdb called clonotypes with MiXCR, one entry per CDR3 protein. This table has 1,800,000 or so distinct CDR3 sequences, about two fifths appearing once. This clonotype was observed a handful of times. What it recognizes is unknown. The CDR3 sequence is 13 residues long. CDR1 is SQVTM and CDR2 is ANQGSEA in the germline V gene. V was clipped by 3 bases and J by 2 bases, with 10 bases between them. Study findings and constraints: With unsorted PBMCs, a conclusive comparison of naive versus antigen-experienced cells was not possible.

This chain uses TRBV29-1 with TRBJ2-5; TRBD1 might be the D (6 bases). The material sequenced was blood. The source is a human donor in good health. Here the CDR3 reads CSVDRGRQETQYF. CDR3 nucleotide sequence: TGCAGCGTTGACAGGGGCAGGCAAGAGACCCAGTACTTC.